The entry that follows covers one T cell receptor (beta chain) sequence. The data derive from a study of blood T cell repertoires in COVID-19. Study-level background: Italy, Spain and the United States were the sources of the convalescent and acute COVID-19 samples. T cells, B-cell-depleted T cells, or PBMCs provided the cDNA or gDNA that served as material.

This table comes from immunoSEQ multiplex PCR, and its TCRdb copy is limited to in-frame clones, with some not included. The sample has about 250,000 clones; just over 85% are singletons. Clinical history as reported by participants underpinned cohort assignment. Cohort 3 donors counted as recovered after two negative PCRs, clearance, or resolved symptoms. The sequence came from a young man who had recovered from COVID-19. The sample consisted of PBMCs or T cells enriched from blood (not recorded which).

This chain's CDR3 is CASSFSVYNEQFF. Here the CDR3 DNA reads TGTGCCAGCAGTTTTTCGGTTTACAATGAGCAGTTCTTC. V usage is TRBV28 and J usage is TRBJ2-1; D is undetermined. V was shortened by 3 bases and J by 4 bases, with 7 bases between the two germline ends. From germline, CDR1 is MDHEN and CDR2 SYDVKM. The CDR3 totals 13 residues.